This T cell receptor beta chain emerged from a study of blood T cell repertoires in COVID-19. This CDR3 region has 13 residues. Germline loops: CDR1 MDHEN, CDR2 SYDVKM. The V and J ends lost 4 bases and 1 base, in that order; junction bases with no gene match: 1. Methods used by the authors: By means of reference gene primer amplification, nucleated cell counts were estimated. The method was immunoSEQ multiplex PCR; TCRdb's version includes in-frame clones alone and lacks a portion of them. Clonal size and the V and J genes are those of that table, whereas D and trimming came from the DNA. The table has more than 85,000 clones, approximately 85% seen once; the top ten hold around 6.5%.

The sequenced sample consisted of peripheral blood. This receptor was identified in a woman aged 55-70 years with acute or convalescent COVID-19. The J gene is TRBJ2-7, the V gene TRBV28, with 7 bases fitting TRBD1. The CDR3 DNA reads as TGTGCCAGCAGTTCGGGACAGTCCTACGAGCAGTACTTC. Its translation is CASSSGQSYEQYF.